This is a list of T cell receptor beta chains from one sample in a study of T cell repertoires in MIS-A myocarditis. The protocol was immunoSEQ multiplex PCR, while the TCRdb copy is restricted to in-frame clones and leaves out a portion. The sample includes roughly 12,000 clones, 83% of them seen just once. The specimen was right ventricle heart tissue obtained at autopsy. These receptors were obtained from a man between 18 and 35 years old with fulminant myocarditis from multisystem inflammatory syndrome in adults (MIS-A) after COVID-19. The CDR3 runs from the conserved cysteine through the conserved F or W. D genes are given only for firm matches. Clone size appears in some rows only: once, few, many, or a class for an expanded clone.

TRBJ2-1	.	TRBV5-6	.	CASSLGLYNEQFF	TGTGCCAGCAGCTTGGGACTCTACAATGAGCAGTTCTTC
TRBJ2-7	.	TRBV9	TRBD1	CASSPGQFSYEQYF	TGTGCCAGCAGCCCGGGACAGTTCTCCTACGAGCAGTACTTC
TRBJ1-1	.	TRBV9	.	CASSPGGGMNTEAFF	TGTGCCAGCAGCCCAGGAGGGGGGATGAACACTGAAGCTTTCTTT
TRBJ1-4	.	TRBV7-2	.	CASSPQGEKLFF	TGTGCCAGCAGCCCACAAGGTGAAAAACTGTTTTTT
TRBJ1-5	.	TRBV24-1	TRBD1	CATSDTRQGINQPQHF	TGTGCCACCAGTGATACACGACAGGGCATTAATCAGCCCCAGCATTTT
TRBJ1-2	once	TRBV6-5	.	CASSSSTGGYTF	TGTGCCAGCAGTTCCTCGACTGGGGGCTACACCTTC
TRBJ2-7	.	TRBV29-1	TRBD2	CSVGGVQAGGAYEQYF	TGCAGCGTTGGTGGGGTTCAAGCGGGAGGAGCCTACGAGCAGTACTTC
TRBJ1-5	.	TRBV19	TRBD1	CASSDRGRTNQPQHF	TGTGCCAGTAGCGACAGGGGGCGCACCAATCAGCCCCAGCATTTT
TRBJ2-5	.	TRBV30	.	CAWSPGMVETQYF	TGTGCCTGGAGCCCAGGGATGGTAGAGACCCAGTACTTC
TRBJ1-2	.	TRBV9	TRBD1	CASSVGTGGNYGYTF	TGTGCCAGCAGCGTTGGGACAGGGGGTAACTATGGCTACACCTTC